This is a list of T cell receptor beta chains from one sample in a study of cytomegalovirus exposure and HLA in healthy donors. The data were produced by immunoSEQ multiplex PCR, yet TCRdb's version contains in-frame clones alone and is incomplete. The table records tens of thousands of clones, 95% to 97% of them present only once. Sequencing was carried out using PBMCs. The receptors stem from a man aged 18 to 30 in good health and CMV-seropositive. Both conserved end residues are part of each CDR3. A D gene is named only where the DNA matches it firmly. Clone size is shown for a subset of rows, as once, few, many or a class of expanded clone.

v_gene: TRBV13
abundance: -
d_gene: -
j_gene: TRBJ2-7
len: 16
CDR3nt: TGTGCCAGCAGCTCTTTCGGGAGTAGCGGAGACTACGAGCAGTACTTC
CDR3aa: CASSSFGSSGDYEQYF

v_gene: TRBV12-2
abundance: few
d_gene: -
j_gene: TRBJ2-1
len: 19
CDR3nt: TGTGCAAGTCGCTCCCCCCAAAACAGGACTAGCGGGAGGGTTAGGAAGCAGTTCTTC
CDR3aa: CASRSPQNRTSGRVRKQFF

v_gene: TRBV9
abundance: -
d_gene: -
j_gene: TRBJ2-1
len: 13
CDR3nt: TGTGCCAGCAGCCGGAGCGGGTCCAATGAGCAGTTCTTC
CDR3aa: CASSRSGSNEQFF

v_gene: TRBV20-1
abundance: -
d_gene: -
j_gene: TRBJ1-2
len: 10
CDR3nt: TGCAGTGCTACAAACTATGGCTACACCTTC
CDR3aa: CSATNYGYTF

v_gene: TRBV28
abundance: -
d_gene: -
j_gene: TRBJ1-4
len: 11
CDR3nt: TGTGCCAGCAGTTTTTCGGGAAAACTGTTTTTT
CDR3aa: CASSFSGKLFF

v_gene: TRBV11-2
abundance: -
d_gene: TRBD2
j_gene: TRBJ2-1
len: 14
CDR3nt: TGTGCCAGCAGCTTCGGAGCGGGAGAGAATGAGCAGTTCTTC
CDR3aa: CASSFGAGENEQFF

v_gene: TRBV5-1
abundance: -
d_gene: TRBD2
j_gene: TRBJ2-1
len: 15
CDR3nt: TGCGCCAGCAGCTTGGATGGCGGGAGGTTCTATGAGCAGTTCTTC
CDR3aa: CASSLDGGRFYEQFF

v_gene: TRBV6-1
abundance: once
d_gene: TRBD2
j_gene: TRBJ2-3
len: 17
CDR3nt: TGTGCCAGCAGTGAAGTCGGGCTAGCGGGAGGAGCAGATACGCAGTATTTT
CDR3aa: CASSEVGLAGGADTQYF

v_gene: TRBV7-2
abundance: -
d_gene: -
j_gene: TRBJ1-5
len: 14
CDR3nt: TGTGCCAGCAGCTTAAAAAGGACGGGGCAGCCCCAGCATTTT
CDR3aa: CASSLKRTGQPQHF

v_gene: TRBV19
abundance: -
d_gene: -
j_gene: TRBJ2-4
len: 16
CDR3nt: TGTGCCAGTAGTATGGCCGGAGCACTAGCCAAAAACATTCAGTACTTC
CDR3aa: CASSMAGALAKNIQYF

v_gene: TRBV6-6
abundance: -
d_gene: TRBD1
j_gene: TRBJ2-3
len: 15
CDR3nt: TGTGCCAGCAGTTTAGCCGGGACAGGGCCAGATACGCAGTATTTT
CDR3aa: CASSLAGTGPDTQYF

v_gene: TRBV7-2
abundance: -
d_gene: -
j_gene: TRBJ1-5
len: 13
CDR3nt: TGTGCCAGCAGCTCACACAGCAATCAGCCCCAGCATTTT
CDR3aa: CASSSHSNQPQHF

v_gene: TRBV11-3
abundance: -
d_gene: TRBD1
j_gene: TRBJ2-2
len: 15
CDR3nt: TGTGCCAGCAGCTTAACAGGGGGCATCACCGGGGAGCTGTTTTTT
CDR3aa: CASSLTGGITGELFF

v_gene: TRBV7-9
abundance: once
d_gene: TRBD2
j_gene: TRBJ2-7
len: 13
CDR3nt: TGTGCCAGCAGCTCCCCGCGGGGGGGCGAGCAGTACTTC
CDR3aa: CASSSPRGGEQYF

v_gene: TRBV6-6
abundance: -
d_gene: -
j_gene: TRBJ2-7
len: 15
CDR3nt: TGTGCCAGCAGTTACGAGGGATCAAAATCCTACGAGCAGTACTTC
CDR3aa: CASSYEGSKSYEQYF

v_gene: TRBV5-1
abundance: -
d_gene: -
j_gene: TRBJ2-5
len: 13
CDR3nt: TGCGCCAGCAGCTTTGGGGAGGAAGAGACCCAGTACTTC
CDR3aa: CASSFGEEETQYF

v_gene: TRBV6-1
abundance: -
d_gene: TRBD2
j_gene: TRBJ2-7
len: 15
CDR3nt: TGTGCCAGCAGTGAGACTAGCAGCAGCTCCTACGAGCAGTACTTC
CDR3aa: CASSETSSSSYEQYF

v_gene: TRBV7-8
abundance: once
d_gene: -
j_gene: TRBJ2-1
len: 13
CDR3nt: TGTGCCAGCAGCTCCAGGGCCTACAATGAGCAGTTCTTC
CDR3aa: CASSSRAYNEQFF

v_gene: TRBV7-9
abundance: -
d_gene: TRBD2
j_gene: TRBJ2-7
len: 12
CDR3nt: TGTGCCAGCAGCAGCGGGACCTACGAGCAGTACTTC
CDR3aa: CASSSGTYEQYF

v_gene: TRBV11-2
abundance: -
d_gene: TRBD2
j_gene: TRBJ2-5
len: 15
CDR3nt: TGTGCCAGCAGCTTTGGGACTAGCGAGGGGGAGACCCAGTACTTC
CDR3aa: CASSFGTSEGETQYF

v_gene: TRBV15
abundance: once
d_gene: TRBD1
j_gene: TRBJ2-3
len: 16
CDR3nt: TGTGCCACCAGCAGAACGAGGGACAGCTTCACAGATACGCAGTATTTT
CDR3aa: CATSRTRDSFTDTQYF

v_gene: TRBV7-9
abundance: -
d_gene: TRBD1
j_gene: TRBJ1-3
len: 15
CDR3nt: TGTGCCAGCAGCTCAGGGGGCCTCCGGGGAAACACCATATATTTT
CDR3aa: CASSSGGLRGNTIYF

v_gene: TRBV10-3
abundance: -
d_gene: TRBD2
j_gene: TRBJ2-5
len: 13
CDR3nt: TGTGCCATCAGGGGACGGGAGGAGGAGACCCAGTACTTC
CDR3aa: CAIRGREEETQYF

v_gene: TRBV19
abundance: -
d_gene: -
j_gene: TRBJ1-2
len: 13
CDR3nt: TGTGCCAGTAGTATCTACGGGGAAAGGGGCTACACCTTC
CDR3aa: CASSIYGERGYTF

v_gene: TRBV29-1
abundance: -
d_gene: TRBD1
j_gene: TRBJ1-1
len: 13
CDR3nt: TGCAGCGTCTGGGGACAGACAAACACTGAAGCTTTCTTT
CDR3aa: CSVWGQTNTEAFF

v_gene: TRBV7-6
abundance: once
d_gene: TRBD2
j_gene: TRBJ2-1
len: 19
CDR3nt: TGTGCCAGCAGCTTATGGCCGCGAGCGGGAGATTTATCCTACAATGAGCAGTTCTTC
CDR3aa: CASSLWPRAGDLSYNEQFF

v_gene: TRBV7-2
abundance: -
d_gene: -
j_gene: TRBJ2-6
len: 15
CDR3nt: TGTGCCCAAAAGGCAGGCCTCTCTGGGGCCAACGTCCTGACTTTC
CDR3aa: CAQKAGLSGANVLTF

v_gene: TRBV6-5
abundance: once
d_gene: -
j_gene: TRBJ2-7
len: 16
CDR3nt: TGTGCCAGCAGTTACCGATTAGCAGGACTCTCCTACGAGCAGTACTTC
CDR3aa: CASSYRLAGLSYEQYF

v_gene: TRBV7-9
abundance: -
d_gene: -
j_gene: TRBJ1-3
len: 15
CDR3nt: TGTGCCAGCAGCTTAGAACTCTCCTCTGGAAACACCATATATTTT
CDR3aa: CASSLELSSGNTIYF

v_gene: TRBV5-8
abundance: -
d_gene: TRBD1
j_gene: TRBJ2-2
len: 15
CDR3nt: TGTGCCAGCAGCTTTAGGACAGGGGGCACCGGGGAGCTGTTTTTT
CDR3aa: CASSFRTGGTGELFF

v_gene: TRBV28
abundance: -
d_gene: -
j_gene: TRBJ1-5
len: 15
CDR3nt: TGTGCCAGCAGTTTTATGCAGGGTCTGAGGCAGCCCCAGCATTTT
CDR3aa: CASSFMQGLRQPQHF

v_gene: TRBV2
abundance: -
d_gene: TRBD2
j_gene: TRBJ2-3
len: 16
CDR3nt: TGTGCCAGGACGGGGACTAGCGGGAGAGGGGGAGATACGCAGTATTTT
CDR3aa: CARTGTSGRGGDTQYF

v_gene: TRBV6-1
abundance: -
d_gene: -
j_gene: TRBJ1-5
len: 15
CDR3nt: TGTGTCAGCAGTGAAGTAGGGGGAAGGGGTCAGCCCCAGCATTTT
CDR3aa: CVSSEVGGRGQPQHF

v_gene: TRBV28
abundance: -
d_gene: -
j_gene: TRBJ1-5
len: 14
CDR3nt: TGTGCCAGCAGTCTACGCGGGGGGAATCAGCCCCAGCATTTT
CDR3aa: CASSLRGGNQPQHF

v_gene: TRBV28
abundance: -
d_gene: TRBD2
j_gene: TRBJ2-7
len: 13
CDR3nt: TGTGCCAGCAGTCCCCGGACTAGCTACGAGCAGTACTTC
CDR3aa: CASSPRTSYEQYF

v_gene: TRBV19
abundance: -
d_gene: -
j_gene: TRBJ1-1
len: 12
CDR3nt: TGTGCCTCTATTGTAGGGGACACTGAAGCTTTCTTT
CDR3aa: CASIVGDTEAFF

v_gene: TRBV28
abundance: -
d_gene: TRBD2
j_gene: TRBJ2-3
len: 17
CDR3nt: TGTGCCAGCAGTTTGGGGGCTCTAGCGGGACTCACAGATACGCAGTATTTT
CDR3aa: CASSLGALAGLTDTQYF

v_gene: TRBV5-5
abundance: -
d_gene: -
j_gene: TRBJ2-1
len: 15
CDR3nt: TGTGCCAGCAGCTGGGACTCCATAGTCTACAATGAGCAGTTCTTC
CDR3aa: CASSWDSIVYNEQFF

v_gene: TRBV18
abundance: -
d_gene: TRBD1
j_gene: TRBJ1-4
len: 15
CDR3nt: TGTGCCAGCTCACCCGACAGGGTAGCTAATGAAAAACTGTTTTTT
CDR3aa: CASSPDRVANEKLFF

v_gene: TRBV28
abundance: -
d_gene: TRBD2
j_gene: TRBJ2-5
len: 16
CDR3nt: TGTGCCAGCACCCCCTGGTCTAGCGGGAGTCGGGAGACCCAGTACTTC
CDR3aa: CASTPWSSGSRETQYF

v_gene: TRBV27
abundance: -
d_gene: TRBD2
j_gene: TRBJ2-7
len: 16
CDR3nt: TGTGCCAGCAGTTTATTAGCGGGAGGGAAACCCTACGAGCAGTACTTC
CDR3aa: CASSLLAGGKPYEQYF

v_gene: TRBV19
abundance: -
d_gene: TRBD1
j_gene: TRBJ2-7
len: 13
CDR3nt: TGTGCCAGTAGTATTGTAGGGGGCGACGAGCAGTACTTC
CDR3aa: CASSIVGGDEQYF

v_gene: TRBV9
abundance: -
d_gene: -
j_gene: TRBJ2-4
len: 15
CDR3nt: TGTGCCAGCAGCTTCTCAGGGATAGCCAAAAACATTCAGTACTTC
CDR3aa: CASSFSGIAKNIQYF

v_gene: TRBV15
abundance: once
d_gene: -
j_gene: TRBJ2-1
len: 15
CDR3nt: TGTGCCACCAGAGAAAAGCGGAGCTCCTACAATGAGCAGTTCTTC
CDR3aa: CATREKRSSYNEQFF

v_gene: TRBV29-1
abundance: -
d_gene: -
j_gene: TRBJ1-2
len: 15
CDR3nt: TGCAGCGTTGAAACAGCACCCAGCAATAACTATGGCTACACCTTC
CDR3aa: CSVETAPSNNYGYTF

v_gene: TRBV14
abundance: -
d_gene: TRBD2
j_gene: TRBJ2-2
len: 18
CDR3nt: TGTGCCAGCAGCCAAGTTCGGCGCGGGAGGGCCTCCCCCGGGGAGCTGTTTTTT
CDR3aa: CASSQVRRGRASPGELFF

v_gene: TRBV4-1
abundance: -
d_gene: TRBD1
j_gene: TRBJ2-5
len: 16
CDR3nt: TGCGCCAGCAGCCAGCCCGGGACAGGGGTTCAAGAGACCCAGTACTTC
CDR3aa: CASSQPGTGVQETQYF